This T cell receptor beta chain stems from a study of technical replicates of blood from a handful of donors (dated by TCRdb to the late 2010s). As concerns this clone: No antigen is known for it. No quality values exist for individual bases; no much larger clone is one base distant.

From cysteine to phenylalanine, the CDR3 is 13 amino acids long. Only the CDR3 DNA stays, 39 bases, in frame from base 1. For CDR1 and CDR2, the germline V gene (reference sequence) lists MNHEY and SMNVEV. V is clipped by 4 bases and J by 8 bases, and the sequence between their germline boundaries is 14 bases long. The library relied on the immunoSEQ multiplex PCR assay. The source is immuneACCESS, and TCRdb retained only in-frame sequences with V and J called. Part of the clones is not carried over; for the studies checked, unresolved V genes explain less than half of this, and the remainder is unexplained. The sample profile shows about 100,000 clones; approximately 95% of them were found once. 0.34% of the sample rests with the top ten.

The chain is made from TRBV27 and TRBJ1-2, with a tentative D gene TRBD1 over 5 matching bases. The sample consisted of T cells isolated from PBMCs. The TCR was taken from a human donor in good health. The sequenced DNA is TGTGCCAGCAGTTCAATAACAGGTGTGGGCTACACCTTC. It translates to CASSSITGVGYTF.